The source of this TCR beta chain is a study of shared clonotypes between healthy human individuals. Study results and caveats: Non-shared clonotypes were found to have lower generation probabilities than the clonotypes that were shared by all four of the sorted-subset donors.

The donors were all Caucasian adults (living in Nashville, Tennessee). For every subset, genomic DNA was evenly distributed across several immunoSEQ plates. As processed by the authors: Filtering differed for immunoSEQ, which gave only junction sequences without quality scores. The protocol was immunoSEQ multiplex PCR, while the TCRdb copy is restricted to in-frame clones and leaves out a portion. Clone size and V and J calls were adopted from that table, with D and trimming inferred from the DNA. Of some 2,500,000 clones in the sample, 90% to 95% were seen once. With respect to this clone: Its specificity is unknown.

The V end lost 3 bases, the J end lost 2 bases, and 8 bases lay between the germline ends. Germline V gene data show CDR1 as MDHEN and CDR2 as SYDVKM. There are 13 residues in the CDR3. The V and J genes are TRBV28 and TRBJ2-7; D is ambiguous. Sequencing was carried out using naive CD4+ T cells from PBMCs. Documented subset: CD45RA+ positively selected. The clonotype originates from a man younger than 35 in good health. Some clones in this sample may be carry-over from other donors' samples. The CDR3 here is CASSFVKTYEQYF. For the CDR3, the DNA is TGTGCCAGCAGTTTTGTCAAGACCTACGAGCAGTACTTC.